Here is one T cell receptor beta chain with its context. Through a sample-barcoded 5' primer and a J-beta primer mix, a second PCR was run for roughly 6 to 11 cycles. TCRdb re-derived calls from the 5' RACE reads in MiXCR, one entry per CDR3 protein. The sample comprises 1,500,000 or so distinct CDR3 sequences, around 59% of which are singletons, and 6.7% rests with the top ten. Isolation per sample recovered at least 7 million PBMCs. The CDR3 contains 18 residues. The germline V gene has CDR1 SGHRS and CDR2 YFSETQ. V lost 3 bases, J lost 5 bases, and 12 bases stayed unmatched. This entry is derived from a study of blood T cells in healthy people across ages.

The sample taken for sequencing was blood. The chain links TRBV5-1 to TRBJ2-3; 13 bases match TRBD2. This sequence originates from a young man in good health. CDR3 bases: TGCGCCAGCAGCTGGCGGACTAGCGGGAGAGTGGTTTTAGATACGCAGTATTTT. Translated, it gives CASSWRTSGRVVLDTQYF.